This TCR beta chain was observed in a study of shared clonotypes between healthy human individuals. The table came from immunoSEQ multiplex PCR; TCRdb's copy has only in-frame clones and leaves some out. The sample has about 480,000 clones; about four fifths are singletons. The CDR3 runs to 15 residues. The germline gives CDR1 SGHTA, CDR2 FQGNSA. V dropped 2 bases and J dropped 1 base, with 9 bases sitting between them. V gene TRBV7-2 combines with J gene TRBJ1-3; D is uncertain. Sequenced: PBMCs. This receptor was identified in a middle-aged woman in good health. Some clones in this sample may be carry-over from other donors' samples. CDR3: CASSLMTASGNTIYF. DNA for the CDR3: TGTGCCAGCAGCTTAATGACCGCTTCTGGAAACACCATATATTTT.